What follows describes a single T cell receptor (beta chain). What this receptor recognizes is not known. No base quality values were provided; no much bigger clone lies one nucleotide off. For TCR Vbeta sequencing, memory CD4+ T cells were sorted ex vivo from the peripheral blood of narcolepsy patients and healthy controls. The method behind the library was the immunoSEQ multiplex PCR assay. Sourced from immuneACCESS, this table was stored by TCRdb with only in-frame sequences that have V and J called. A share of the clones is absent; for the studies checked, an unresolved V gene accounts for under half, and the remainder has no known explanation. Counted in this sample were 12,000 or so clones; around 94% of them appeared once. The ten largest account for around 1.1% of the sample. The data derive from a study of T cells in narcolepsy (dated by TCRdb to the late 2010s). Regarding the complete study: Healthy control donors were enrolled in the study alongside patients who had narcolepsy type 1 or type 2 (NT1, NT2). The study used TCR Vbeta sequencing to track clonotypes in blood and CSF while looking for autoreactive T cells in narcolepsy patients that target self-antigens of hypocretin neurons (hypocretin, TRIB2).

A distance of 17 bases separates the germline ends of V and J, which lose 4 bases and 4 bases respectively. CDR1 and CDR2 (MNHNS, SASEGT) derive from the germline V gene. The CDR3 runs 16 residues from the cysteine to the phenylalanine. The CDR3 DNA has 48 bases and is translated from base 1. Paper-wide results and their limitations: In plots comparing CSF and blood CD4+ T cell clonotypes from the same patient, HCRT-specific and TRIB2-specific autoreactive clonotypes were highlighted. No sequences matching autoreactive T cell clones were present in some of the blood memory CD4+ repertoires from patients and controls. Patients and controls had comparable numbers of sequenced blood memory CD4+ clonotypes, averaging about 37,000 and 33,000, respectively. According to the report, autoreactive clonotypes were detected serially in the blood of the same patients and of different patients, but not in healthy controls.

This receptor was identified in a human donor with narcolepsy. The V gene is TRBV6-1 and the J gene is TRBJ1-3; the D segment could be TRBD1, given 6 matching bases. Sample: CD45RA- memory CD4+ T cells from PBMCs. This specimen's cell subset or site label, interpreted: memory T cells sorted ex vivo from peripheral blood. The encoded CDR3 is CASSVQQGVIGNTIYF. The base sequence is TGTGCCAGCAGTGTCCAACAGGGAGTTATCGGAAACACCATATATTTT.